Sequencing of this T cell receptor (beta chain) was carried out in a study of blood T cell repertoires in COVID-19. As for the study in general: Italy, Spain and the United States were the sources of the convalescent and acute COVID-19 samples.

The CDR3 contains 14 residues. Germline-derived CDR1 and CDR2 are SQVTM and ANQGSEA. J was trimmed by 1 base and V by 4 bases; bases with no gene match: 4. Clones were sequenced by immunoSEQ multiplex PCR, and TCRdb holds only the in-frame ones, with some missing. The repertoire holds about 150,000 clones, with 85% to 90% as singletons. Seattle researchers signed up patients amid active infection and tracked them longitudinally. The clonotype originates from a man in his fifties or sixties with COVID-19, enrolled during active disease. The gene calls are TRBV29-1 and TRBJ1-1, with 9 bases aligning to TRBD1. Sequences were obtained from peripheral blood. CDR3 residues: CSVVGQGPNTEAFF. DNA of the CDR3: TGCAGCGTTGTGGGACAGGGACCGAACACTGAAGCTTTCTTT. The variable domain in full, with the rest retrieved from reference TRBV29-1 and TRBJ1-1, is SAVISQKPSRDICQRGTSLTIQCQVDSQVTMMFWYRQQPGQSLTLIATANQGSEATYESGFVIDKFPISRPNLTFSTLTVSNMSPEDSSIYLCSVVGQGPNTEAFFGQGTRLTVV.